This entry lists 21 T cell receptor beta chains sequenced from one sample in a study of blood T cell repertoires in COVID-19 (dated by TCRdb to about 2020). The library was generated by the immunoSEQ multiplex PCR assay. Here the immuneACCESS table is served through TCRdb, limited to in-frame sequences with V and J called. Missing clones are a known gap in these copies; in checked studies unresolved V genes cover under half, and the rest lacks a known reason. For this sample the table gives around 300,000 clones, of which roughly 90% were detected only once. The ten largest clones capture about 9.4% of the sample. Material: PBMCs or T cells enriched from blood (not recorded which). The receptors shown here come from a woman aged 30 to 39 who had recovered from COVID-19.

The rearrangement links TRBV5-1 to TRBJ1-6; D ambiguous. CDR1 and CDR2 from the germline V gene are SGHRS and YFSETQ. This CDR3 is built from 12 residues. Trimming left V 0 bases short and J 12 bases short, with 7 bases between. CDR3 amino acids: CASSLAGLPLHF. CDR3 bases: TGCGCCAGCAGCTTGGCAGGACTACCCCTCCACTTT.

This CDR3 is CASGGVAGAGELFF. The CDR3 DNA reads TGTGCCTCCGGGGGAGTAGCGGGAGCCGGGGAGCTGTTTTTT. V is TRBV10-3 and J is TRBJ2-2, with 9 nucleotides matching TRBD2. The CDR3 contains 14 residues. V lost 11 bases to trimming and J lost 6 bases; unmatched junction nucleotides: 10. Germline V gene lookup returns CDR1 ENHRY and CDR2 SYGVKD.

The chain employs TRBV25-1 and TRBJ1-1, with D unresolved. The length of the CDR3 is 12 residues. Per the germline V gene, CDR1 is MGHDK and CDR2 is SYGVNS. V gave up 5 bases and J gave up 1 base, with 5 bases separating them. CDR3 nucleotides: TGTGCCAGCAGTCCTTGGAACACTGAAGCTTTCTTT. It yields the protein CASSPWNTEAFF.

The CDR3: CASSLHQGLYSPLHF. The CDR3 DNA is TGTGCCAGCAGTTTACATCAGGGGCTTTATTCACCCCTCCACTTT. This sequence joins TRBV28 and TRBJ1-6, with a tentative D call TRBD1 (6 bases). The CDR3 consists of 15 residues. Germline-derived CDR1 and CDR2 are MDHEN and SYDVKM. The V end lost 2 bases, the J end lost 8 bases, and 13 bases lay between the germline ends.

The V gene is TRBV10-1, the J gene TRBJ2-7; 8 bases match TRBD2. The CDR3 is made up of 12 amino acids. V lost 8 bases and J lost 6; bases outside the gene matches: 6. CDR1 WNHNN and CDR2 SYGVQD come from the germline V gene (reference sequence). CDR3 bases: TGCGCCAGCGGGACTAGTGCACTCGAGCAGTACTTC. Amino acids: CASGTSALEQYF.

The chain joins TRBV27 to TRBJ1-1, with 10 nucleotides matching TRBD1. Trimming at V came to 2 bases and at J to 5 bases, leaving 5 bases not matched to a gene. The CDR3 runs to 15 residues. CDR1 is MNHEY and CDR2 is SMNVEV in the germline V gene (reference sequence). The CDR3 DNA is TGTGCCAGCAGTTTACGGACAGGGGGAGGAACTGAAGCTTTCTTT. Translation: CASSLRTGGGTEAFF.

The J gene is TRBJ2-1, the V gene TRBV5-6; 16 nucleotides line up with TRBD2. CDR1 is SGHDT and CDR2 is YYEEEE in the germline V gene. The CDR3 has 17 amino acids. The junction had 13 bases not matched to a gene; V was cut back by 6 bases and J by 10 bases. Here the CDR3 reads CASTIFGTSGREEEQFF. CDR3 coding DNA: TGTGCCAGCACCATTTTCGGGACTAGCGGGAGGGAGGAGGAGCAGTTCTTC.

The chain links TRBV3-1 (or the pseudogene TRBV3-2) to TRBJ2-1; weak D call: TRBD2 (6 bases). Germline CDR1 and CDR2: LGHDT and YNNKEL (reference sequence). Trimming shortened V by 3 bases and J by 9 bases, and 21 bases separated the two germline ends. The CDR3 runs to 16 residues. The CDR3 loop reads CASSQGGLADGGEQFF. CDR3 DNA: TGTGCCAGCAGCCAGGGCGGGCTAGCAGACGGGGGTGAGCAGTTCTTC.

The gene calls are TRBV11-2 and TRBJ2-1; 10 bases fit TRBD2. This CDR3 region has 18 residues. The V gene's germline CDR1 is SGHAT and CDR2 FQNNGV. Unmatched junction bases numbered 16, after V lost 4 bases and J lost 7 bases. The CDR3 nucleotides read TGTGCCAGCAGCTCATACCCCAGAGCGGGAGGGCCAAGGAATGAGCAGTTCTTC. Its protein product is CASSSYPRAGGPRNEQFF.

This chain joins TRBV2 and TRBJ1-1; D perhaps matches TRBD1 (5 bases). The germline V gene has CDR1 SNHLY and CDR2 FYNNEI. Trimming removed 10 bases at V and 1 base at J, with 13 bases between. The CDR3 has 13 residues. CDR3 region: CAIKDSENTEAFF. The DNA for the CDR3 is TGTGCCATAAAAGACAGCGAGAACACTGAAGCTTTCTTT.

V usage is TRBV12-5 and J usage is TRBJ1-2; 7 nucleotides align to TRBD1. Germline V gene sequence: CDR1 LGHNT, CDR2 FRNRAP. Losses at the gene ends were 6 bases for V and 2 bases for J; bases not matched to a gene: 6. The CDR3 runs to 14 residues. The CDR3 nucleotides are TGTGCTAGTGGCTGGGACAGCCAAAACTATGGCTACACCTTC. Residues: CASGWDSQNYGYTF.

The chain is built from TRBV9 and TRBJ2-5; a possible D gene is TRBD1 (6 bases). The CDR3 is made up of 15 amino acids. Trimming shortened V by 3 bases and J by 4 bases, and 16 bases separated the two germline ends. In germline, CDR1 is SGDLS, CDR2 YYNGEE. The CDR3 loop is CASSGPGAIGETQYF. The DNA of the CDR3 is TGTGCCAGCAGCGGACCAGGGGCGATTGGAGAGACCCAGTACTTC.

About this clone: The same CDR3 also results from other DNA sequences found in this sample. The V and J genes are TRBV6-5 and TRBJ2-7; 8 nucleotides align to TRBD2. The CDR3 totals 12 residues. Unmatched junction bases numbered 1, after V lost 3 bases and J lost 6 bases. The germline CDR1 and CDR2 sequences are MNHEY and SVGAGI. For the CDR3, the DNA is TGTGCCAGCAGTTATCGGGGGGGCGAGCAGTACTTC. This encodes CASSYRGGEQYF.

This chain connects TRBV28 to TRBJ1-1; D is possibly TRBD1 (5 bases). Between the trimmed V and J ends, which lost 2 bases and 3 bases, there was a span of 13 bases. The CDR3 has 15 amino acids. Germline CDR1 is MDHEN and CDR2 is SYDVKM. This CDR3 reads CASSLPFTGHTEAFF. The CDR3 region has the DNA TGTGCCAGCAGTTTACCCTTTACAGGACACACTGAAGCTTTCTTT. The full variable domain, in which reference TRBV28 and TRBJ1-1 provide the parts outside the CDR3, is DVKVTQSSRYLVKRTGEKVFLECVQDMDHENMFWYRQDPGLGLRLIYFSYDVKMKEKGDIPEGYSVSREKKERFSLILESASTNQTSMYLCASSLPFTGHTEAFFGQGTRLTVV.

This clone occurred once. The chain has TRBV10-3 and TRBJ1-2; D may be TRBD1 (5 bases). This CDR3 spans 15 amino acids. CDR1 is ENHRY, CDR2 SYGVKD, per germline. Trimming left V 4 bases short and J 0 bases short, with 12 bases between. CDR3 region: CAISGGDSSNYGYTF. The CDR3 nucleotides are TGTGCCATCAGTGGGGGGGACTCCTCTAACTATGGCTACACCTTC.

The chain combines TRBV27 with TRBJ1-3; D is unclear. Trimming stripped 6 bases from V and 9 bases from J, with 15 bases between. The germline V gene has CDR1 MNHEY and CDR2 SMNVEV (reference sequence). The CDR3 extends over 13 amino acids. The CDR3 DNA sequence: TGTGCCAGCAGCCTATCTCGGTTTGCCACCATATATTTT. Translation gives CASSLSRFATIYF.

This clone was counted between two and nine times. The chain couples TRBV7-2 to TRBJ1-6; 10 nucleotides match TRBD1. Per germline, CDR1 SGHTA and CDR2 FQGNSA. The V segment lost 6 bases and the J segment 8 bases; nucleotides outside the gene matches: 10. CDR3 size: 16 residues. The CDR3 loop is CASSLNSGTGDSPLHF. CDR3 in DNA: TGTGCCAGCAGTTTAAACTCCGGGACAGGGGATTCACCCCTCCACTTT.

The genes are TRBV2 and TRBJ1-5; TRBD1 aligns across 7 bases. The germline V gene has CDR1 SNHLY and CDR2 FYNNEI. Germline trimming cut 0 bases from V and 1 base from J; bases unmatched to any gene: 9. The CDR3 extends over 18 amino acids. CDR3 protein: CASSEALRGGGSNQPQHF. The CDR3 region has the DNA TGTGCCAGCAGTGAAGCGCTTCGAGGGGGCGGGAGCAATCAGCCCCAGCATTTT.

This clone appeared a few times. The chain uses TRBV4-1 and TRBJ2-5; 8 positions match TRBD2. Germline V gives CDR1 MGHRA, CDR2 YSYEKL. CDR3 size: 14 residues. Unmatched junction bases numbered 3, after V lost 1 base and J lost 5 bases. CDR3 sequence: CASSQAGGYETQYF. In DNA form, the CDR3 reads TGCGCCAGCAGCCAAGCGGGGGGGTATGAGACCCAGTACTTC.

The CDR3, as DNA: TGCGCCAGCAGCCTCGAGGGGGCCCGTACAATTGAAGCTTTCTTT. Its protein is CASSLEGARTIEAFF. V usage is TRBV4-1 and J usage is TRBJ1-1; 7 bases fit TRBD1. The CDR3 contains 15 residues. CDR1 MGHRA and CDR2 YSYEKL come from the germline V gene. V shed 4 bases, J shed 7 bases, and the junction held 12 bases outside the gene matches.

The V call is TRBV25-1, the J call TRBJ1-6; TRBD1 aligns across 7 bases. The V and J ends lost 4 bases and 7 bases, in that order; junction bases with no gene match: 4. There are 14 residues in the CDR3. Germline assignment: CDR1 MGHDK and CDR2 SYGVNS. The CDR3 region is CASSGQGWNSPLHF. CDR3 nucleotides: TGTGCCAGCAGTGGACAGGGTTGGAATTCACCCCTCCACTTT.